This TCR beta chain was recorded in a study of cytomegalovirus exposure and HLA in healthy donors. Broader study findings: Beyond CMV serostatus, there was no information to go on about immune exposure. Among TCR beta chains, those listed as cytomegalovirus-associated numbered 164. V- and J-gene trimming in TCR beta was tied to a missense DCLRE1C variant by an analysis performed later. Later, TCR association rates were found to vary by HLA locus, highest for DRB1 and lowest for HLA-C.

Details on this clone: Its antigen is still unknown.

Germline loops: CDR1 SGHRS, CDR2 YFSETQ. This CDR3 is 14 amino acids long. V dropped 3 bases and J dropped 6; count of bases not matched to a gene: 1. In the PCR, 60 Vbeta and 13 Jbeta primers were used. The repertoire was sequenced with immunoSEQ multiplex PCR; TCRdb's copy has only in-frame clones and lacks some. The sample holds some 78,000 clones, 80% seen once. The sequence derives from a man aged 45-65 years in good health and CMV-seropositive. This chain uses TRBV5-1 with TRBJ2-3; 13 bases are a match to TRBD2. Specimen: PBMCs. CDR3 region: CASSSTSGRDTQYF. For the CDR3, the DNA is TGCGCCAGCAGCTCGACTAGCGGGAGGGATACGCAGTATTTT.